These 11 T cell receptor beta chains were all obtained from the same sample, sequenced in a study of blood T cells in healthy people across ages. Sample-barcoded 5' priming and a J-beta primer mix drove a second PCR of roughly 6 to 12 cycles. A single record per CDR3 protein comes from TCRdb applying MiXCR to the 5' RACE reads. The repertoire holds fewer than 800,000 distinct CDR3 sequences, less than 40% seen once, with roughly 15% in the top ten. What was sequenced was blood. These receptors came from a woman of 80 years or more in good health.

In the case of this clonotype: This could be a read error, since a much larger clone is one nucleotide away. The gene calls are TRBV11-2 and TRBJ2-1; TRBD2 matches 7 bases. Near its end, the DNA agrees better with TRBJ2-7, so the J call may be wrong. CDR3 length equals 17 residues. The V gene's germline CDR1 is SGHAT and CDR2 FQNNGV. CDR3 sequence: CASSLIGGGSSYNEQYF. DNA of the CDR3: TGTGCCAGCAGCTTAATCGGCGGGGGTAGCTCCTACAATGAGCAGTACTTC.

Details on this clonotype: This may be a read error, as it is one base from a much larger clone. This rearrangement joins TRBV9 to TRBJ2-5; 7 bases fit TRBD2. V lost 0 bases, J lost 11 bases, and 13 bases stayed unmatched. CDR1 and CDR2 (germline): SGDLS, YYNGEE. CDR3 length equals 15 residues. The CDR3: CASSVGPSGYNEQYF. CDR3 nucleotide sequence: TGTGCCAGCAGCGTAGGTCCTAGCGGCTACAATGAGCAGTACTTC.

The chain recombines TRBV28 with TRBJ1-2, with D possibly TRBD1 on 5 matching bases. Germline CDR1 and CDR2: MDHEN and SYDVKM. The length of the CDR3 is 14 residues. V lost 5 bases to trimming and J lost 7 bases, with 17 bases between them. The DNA for the CDR3 is TGTGCCAGCAGTGGGCTAGGGGCGCATGGTGGCTACACCTTC. Protein: CASSGLGAHGGYTF.

In this sample, this clonotype turned up many times. The V and J genes are TRBV3-1 and TRBJ2-1, with 10 bases lining up with TRBD1. The trim removed 6 bases at V and 5 bases at J, leaving 7 bases unmatched. Germline CDR1 LGHDT, CDR2 YNNKEL (reference sequence). The CDR3 sequence is 15 residues long. CDR3 sequence reads: CASSPRGTGDNEQFF. The DNA of the CDR3 is TGTGCCAGCAGTCCCAGGGGGACAGGGGACAATGAGCAGTTCTTC.

The sample holds a few counts of this clonotype. The junction departs from the called germline gene at one end, perhaps through a read error. The chain combines TRBV7-6 with TRBJ2-6; D might be TRBD1 or TRBD2, each matching 5 bases. The CDR3 consists of 18 residues. The germline CDR1 and CDR2 sequences are SGHVS and FNYEAQ. CDR3 protein: CASSLAGAGYSGANVRTF. The CDR3 DNA sequence: TGTGCCAGCAGCTTAGCCGGGGCAGGATACTCTGGGGCCAACGTCCGGACTTTC.

This clonotype was recorded a few times. The CDR3 loop is CASTDYTEAFF. In DNA form, the CDR3 reads TGCGCCAGCACCGACTACACTGAAGCTTTCTTT. J is TRBJ1-1 and V is TRBV5-1; D unresolved. Germline CDR1 is SGHRS and CDR2 is YFSETQ. There are 11 residues in the CDR3. V lost 6 bases to trimming and J lost 3 bases, with 6 bases between them.

This sequence joins TRBV28 and TRBJ2-5, with D perhaps TRBD1 or TRBD2 (7 bases each). The CDR3 extends over 14 amino acids. V was pared by 7 bases and J by 5 bases, with 17 bases between. CDR1 is MDHEN and CDR2 is SYDVKM in the germline V gene. DNA of the CDR3: TGTGCCAGCAATTTTCAGGGGGGGGCGGAGACCCAGTACTTC. This codes for CASNFQGGAETQYF. Complete variable domain (other parts from reference TRBV28 and TRBJ2-5): DVKVTQSSRYLVKRTGEKVFLECVQDMDHENMFWYRQDPGLGLRLIYFSYDVKMKEKGDIPEGYSVSREKKERFSLILESASTNQTSMYLCASNFQGGAETQYFGPGTRLLVL.

This clonotype was recorded a few times. The rearrangement links TRBV4-3 to TRBJ1-5; D is possibly TRBD1 (6 bases). CDR1 is LGHNA and CDR2 is YSLEER in the germline V gene. This CDR3 is 15 amino acids long. Trimming cost V 0 bases and J 7 bases, with 13 bases left between them. The CDR3 DNA follows: TGCGCCAGCAGCCAAGATTGGGGGGCTGGGCAGCCCCAGCATTTT. Translated, it gives CASSQDWGAGQPQHF.

This clonotype appeared many times. V gene TRBV4-1 combines with J gene TRBJ2-7; D perhaps matches TRBD1 (6 bases). The CDR3 runs 14 residues. Trimming removed 0 bases at V and 3 bases at J, with 9 bases between. Germline CDR1 is MGHRA and CDR2 is YSYEKL. CDR3 protein: CASSQDRGYYEQYF. The DNA for the CDR3 is TGCGCCAGCAGCCAAGACAGGGGCTACTACGAGCAGTACTTC.

This clonotype appeared a few times. This may arise from a read error, as a much more abundant clone is one base away. The chain employs TRBV5-1 and TRBJ2-1, with a possible D match to TRBD1 (6 bases). The J call may be incorrect, as the DNA end agrees better with TRBJ2-7. CDR3 size: 17 residues. Germline CDR1 reads SGHRS; CDR2 reads YFSETQ. CDR3 protein: CASSSGSAGATYNEQYF. CDR3 nucleotides: TGCGCCAGCAGCTCGGGTTCCGCAGGGGCGACCTACAATGAGCAGTACTTC.

As to this clonotype: A much more abundant neighbour one base away suggests this may be a read error. The chain carries TRBV6-5 and TRBJ1-2; the D gene is possibly TRBD1 (6 bases). Trimming stripped 6 bases from V and 4 bases from J, with 15 bases between. CDR1 MNHEY and CDR2 SVGAGI come from the germline V gene. This CDR3 is 14 amino acids long. CDR3 sequence: CASREAGQCYGYTF. In DNA form, the CDR3 reads TGTGCCAGCAGAGAAGCCGGACAGTGCTATGGCTACACCTTC.